This T cell receptor beta chain was sequenced during a study of shared clonotypes between healthy human individuals. Germline CDR1 and CDR2: MDHEN and SYDVKM. Trimming at V came to 6 bases and at J to 0 bases, leaving 10 bases not matched to a gene. The length of the CDR3 is 17 residues. Donors were Caucasian adults residing in Nashville, Tennessee, USA. Produced via immunoSEQ multiplex PCR; TCRdb's table is partial and in-frame only. The repertoire consists of roughly 640,000 clones, with almost 97% occurring once and the leading ten covering roughly 0.055%. This sequence originates from a woman younger than 45 in good health. This chain connects TRBV28 to TRBJ2-7; 11 bases fit TRBD2. The sample consisted of naive CD4+ T cells sorted from blood. The subset is: CD45RA+ positively selected. This CDR3 reads CASSLRTSGSRSYEQYF. In DNA, the CDR3 is TGTGCCAGCAGCCTCAGAACTAGCGGGAGTCGCTCCTACGAGCAGTACTTC.